A selection of T cell receptor beta chains follows, all from one sample in a study of sequential checkpoint blockade in melanoma. Assay: immunoSEQ multiplex PCR; the TCRdb copy retains only in-frame clones and omits some. In the table there are over 9,500 clones, about 65% of which are singletons. This specimen consisted of CD8+ T cells sorted from blood (inferred from file names), obtained from a patient given nivolumab and ipilimumab in sequence. Receptor source: a human donor with melanoma. Both conserved end residues are part of each CDR3. The D gene is left open where the match is weak. A row's size may be missing; if present it is once, few, many or a size class.

DNA	CDR3	J	length	size	D	V
TGTGCCAGCAGCTTAGGAGACAGGGGGCATGGCTACACCTTC	CASSLGDRGHGYTF	TRBJ1-2	14	few	TRBD1	TRBV7-4
TGTGCCAGCAGCTTAGGGGGTAACACTGAAGCTTTCTTT	CASSLGGNTEAFF	TRBJ1-1	13	few	NA	TRBV5-6
TGTGCCAGCAGTTACGCCCGTGAGGCGACTTACAATGAGCAGTTCTTC	CASSYAREATYNEQFF	TRBJ2-1	16	NA	NA	TRBV6-5
TGTGCCAGCAGCGCCGGGGTTGGGAACACCGGGGAGCTGTTTTTT	CASSAGVGNTGELFF	TRBJ2-2	15	NA	NA	TRBV9
TGTGCCAGCAGCCAAGAGGCTAGCGGGGGCCTTATGGAGCAGTACTTC	CASSQEASGGLMEQYF	TRBJ2-7	16	few	TRBD2	TRBV4-2
TGTGCCAGCAGCAAAGGACTGGGACAGGACACTGAAGCTTTCTTT	CASSKGLGQDTEAFF	TRBJ1-1	15	NA	TRBD1	TRBV7-8
TGCGCCAGCAGCTTGGGGTTTGGGACAGCCCTCAGGCCTAATGAAAAACTGTTTTTT	CASSLGFGTALRPNEKLFF	TRBJ1-4	19	medium-sized	TRBD1	TRBV5-1
TGCACCAGCAGCCACACTAGCGGGGGAGGCGGGGAGCTGTTTTTT	CTSSHTSGGGGELFF	TRBJ2-2	15	NA	NA	TRBV1
TGTGCCAGCAGCCCCCTGGGGGACAGGGGGACACGGACTGAAGCTTTCTTT	CASSPLGDRGTRTEAFF	TRBJ1-1	17	NA	TRBD1	TRBV7-9
TGTGCCAGCAGCTTAGGGTCAGGGAATTCACCCCTCCACTTT	CASSLGSGNSPLHF	TRBJ1-6	14	NA	NA	TRBV13
TGTGCCAGCAGCTTAGGTGGACTAGCGGGACTTGAGCAGTTCTTC	CASSLGGLAGLEQFF	TRBJ2-1	15	NA	TRBD2	TRBV7-2
TGTGCCAGCAGTTACTTTACTAGTTCCAACGCCTACGAGCAGTACTTC	CASSYFTSSNAYEQYF	TRBJ2-7	16	once	NA	TRBV6-6